The 29 T cell receptor beta chains presented below share a single source sample, sequenced in a study of T-cell memory formation after mild COVID-19. TCRdb passed the 5' RACE reads through MiXCR, listing each CDR3 protein once. The sample includes about 560,000 distinct CDR3 sequences, roughly 20% of them seen just once. Sample: PBMCs or a T cell subset sorted from them (not recorded which). These receptors were collected from an adult woman who had mild COVID-19 (a few samples of this study predate the infection). Cell type and time point are not known.

V is TRBV19 and J is TRBJ1-5, with TRBD1 identical over 7 bases. There are 17 residues in the CDR3. CDR1 is LNHDA and CDR2 is SQIVND in the germline V gene (reference sequence). V was pared by 5 bases and J by 0 bases, with 10 bases of the junction left unmatched. The DNA for the CDR3 is TGTGCCAGTAGTTGGGGACAGAACCTCTATAGCAATCAGCCCCAGCATTTT. Amino acids: CASSWGQNLYSNQPQHF.

This clonotype was seen a handful of times. V usage is TRBV10-3 and J usage is TRBJ1-1, with D tentatively TRBD1 (5 bases). The CDR3 is made up of 15 amino acids. Trimming pared 2 bases from V and 4 bases from J, leaving 14 bases between. Germline CDR1 ENHRY, CDR2 SYGVKD. The CDR3 DNA follows: TGTGCCATCAGTGAGCCCACAGGTGTTTCCACTGAAGCTTTCTTT. It is translated as CAISEPTGVSTEAFF.

This clonotype was recorded a few times. This chain uses TRBV12-3 or TRBV12-4 with TRBJ2-7, with 10 bases identical to TRBD2. V lost 5 bases to trimming and J lost 2 bases; unmatched junction nucleotides: 15. The CDR3 contains 18 residues. Here the CDR3 DNA reads TGTGCCAGCAGTAGAAGCGGGAGGGCAATTTTGAACACCTACGAGCAGTACTTC. It specifies CASSRSGRAILNTYEQYF.

The chain is built from TRBV30 and TRBJ1-5; the D is unclear. Germline CDR1 reads GTSNPN; CDR2 reads SVGIG (reference sequence). Trimming shortened V by 0 bases and J by 4 bases, and 10 bases separated the two germline ends. This CDR3 has 14 amino acids. CDR3 amino acids: CAWSVPRSNQPQHF. The CDR3, as DNA: TGTGCCTGGAGTGTCCCCCGGTCTAATCAGCCCCAGCATTTT.

This clonotype has a count of ten or more. The rearrangement links TRBV12-3 or TRBV12-4 to TRBJ1-1, with a weak D call TRBD1 (5 bases). Trimming cost V 3 bases and J 7 bases, with 9 bases left between them. The CDR3 is 12 amino acids. CDR3 sequence reads: CASSFGTGEAFF. The CDR3 nucleotides read TGTGCCAGCAGTTTTGGAACAGGTGAAGCTTTCTTT.

The chain links TRBV12-3 or TRBV12-4 to TRBJ1-1, with D tentatively TRBD1 (6 bases). V lost 5 bases, J lost 7 bases, and 14 bases lay in between. This CDR3 comprises 13 residues. The CDR3 DNA follows: TGTGCCAGCAGTCCCTCGGACAGTTTTGAAGCTTTCTTT. This translates into CASSPSDSFEAFF.

V is TRBV14 and J is TRBJ2-1, with D possibly TRBD2 on 5 matching bases. The CDR3 contains 13 residues. The germline gives CDR1 SGHDN, CDR2 FVKESK. Trimming cost V 7 bases and J 8 bases, with 15 bases left between them. The CDR3 coding sequence is TGTGCCAGCAACAGCGGAATCAATGATGAGCAGTTCTTC. This codes for CASNSGINDEQFF.

The rearrangement uses TRBV4-1 and TRBJ2-2; D may be TRBD1 (5 bases). The V end was cut by 7 bases, the J end by 5 bases, with 26 bases between. Germline V gives CDR1 MGHRA, CDR2 YSYEKL. The CDR3 has 18 amino acids. CDR3 loop: CASTLPIKDSVDTGELFF. The CDR3 DNA reads as TGCGCCAGCACTCTGCCCATTAAAGACAGTGTCGATACCGGGGAGCTGTTTTTT.

This chain links TRBV5-4 with TRBJ2-4, with unresolved D. CDR1 SGHNT and CDR2 YYREEE come from the germline V gene (reference sequence). The CDR3 has 14 amino acids. Trimming took 0 bases from V and 7 from J, leaving 11 bases between them. The CDR3 reads CASSLVGFRNIQYF. For the CDR3, the DNA is TGTGCCAGCAGCTTGGTCGGTTTCCGGAACATTCAGTACTTC.

This clonotype has more than one count but fewer than ten. The CDR3 nucleotides are TGCGCCAGCAGGGCGACAGGGACGAACACTGAAGCTTTCTTT. Translated, it gives CASRATGTNTEAFF. The chain is built from TRBV5-1 and TRBJ1-1, with 7 bases that match TRBD1. The CDR3 covers 14 residues. V dropped 5 bases and J dropped 1; count of bases not matched to a gene: 5. CDR1 SGHRS and CDR2 YFSETQ come from the germline V gene.

The chain has TRBV4-1 and TRBJ2-3; TRBD2 is a possible D gene (6 bases). Trimming took off 3 bases at V and 4 bases at J, with 11 bases between the two ends. The germline V gene has CDR1 MGHRA and CDR2 YSYEKL. There are 14 residues in the CDR3. This CDR3 is CASSHLGGPDTQYF. As DNA, the CDR3 is TGCGCCAGCAGCCACTTAGGAGGGCCAGATACGCAGTATTTT.

The CDR3 DNA reads TGTGCCAGCAGCTTTTTACTAGCGGCCTACAATGAGCAGTTCTTC. It is translated as CASSFLLAAYNEQFF. V gene TRBV7-9 combines with J gene TRBJ2-1, with TRBD2 matching 8 bases. Germline lookup yields CDR1 SEHNR and CDR2 FQNEAQ (reference sequence). With V trimmed by 3 bases and J by 2 bases, 3 bases remained unmatched. The length of the CDR3 is 15 residues.

This clonotype has only a few counts. The rearrangement uses TRBV4-1 and TRBJ1-1; 11 nucleotides match TRBD1. V lost 0 bases to trimming and J lost 4 bases; unmatched junction nucleotides: 7. Per germline, CDR1 MGHRA and CDR2 YSYEKL. The CDR3 spans 17 residues. CDR3 loop: CASSQDLGGQGGTEAFF. The CDR3 DNA follows: TGCGCCAGCAGCCAAGATCTGGGGGGACAGGGGGGCACTGAAGCTTTCTTT.

The V gene is TRBV5-1, the J gene TRBJ1-6, with a tentative D call TRBD1 (5 bases). The CDR3 has 16 amino acids. The germline gives CDR1 SGHRS, CDR2 YFSETQ. With 0 bases removed from V and 6 bases from J, the gap between germline ends came to 13 bases. The CDR3 bases are TGCGCCAGCAGCTTGGCCGGTCCGGGGGTTAATTCACCCCTCCACTTT. It yields the protein CASSLAGPGVNSPLHF.

Only a few counts were recorded for this clonotype. The V gene is TRBV3-1, the J gene TRBJ2-7; D gene uncertain. V lost 1 base, J lost 2 bases, and 6 bases lay in between. Germline values: CDR1 LGHDT, CDR2 YNNKEL (reference sequence). The CDR3 runs 13 residues. The CDR3 spells CASSQVTTYEQYF. The CDR3 bases are TGTGCCAGCAGCCAAGTAACCACCTACGAGCAGTACTTC.

This chain connects TRBV30 to TRBJ2-3; 8 positions agree with TRBD2. This CDR3 spans 16 amino acids. Germline CDR1 is GTSNPN and CDR2 is SVGIG (reference sequence). J gave up 2 bases and V 7 bases, and 14 bases lay outside the gene matches. The CDR3 loop reads CASAALAGRNTDTQYF. The CDR3 nucleotides read TGTGCCTCGGCGGCTTTAGCGGGGAGAAACACAGATACGCAGTATTTT.

This chain connects TRBV18 to TRBJ2-5; no firm D call. V lost 2 bases, J lost 1 base, and 8 bases lay in between. This CDR3 spans 14 amino acids. In germline, CDR1 is KGHSH, CDR2 LQKENI. DNA of the CDR3: TGTGCCAGCTCACCAAAGTGGTCCCAAGAGACCCAGTACTTC. It specifies CASSPKWSQETQYF. The full variable domain, completed using reference TRBV18 and TRBJ2-5, is NAGVMQNPRHLVRRRGQEARLRCSPMKGHSHVYWYRQLPEEGLKFMVYLQKENIIDESGMPKERFSAEFPKEGPSILRIQQVVRGDSAAYFCASSPKWSQETQYFGPGTRLLVL.

This clonotype was detected only a few times. The chain recombines TRBV10-3 with TRBJ2-7; D uncertain. CDR1 is ENHRY and CDR2 is SYGVKD in the germline V gene. V was shortened by 3 bases and J by 1 base, with 7 bases between the two germline ends. The CDR3 runs 13 residues. The CDR3 DNA follows: TGTGCCATCAGTGATGGGGAATCCTACGAGCAGTACTTC. It translates to CAISDGESYEQYF.

This clonotype was recorded at least ten times. The chain has TRBV5-1 and TRBJ2-7; 8 bases are a match to TRBD1. The CDR3 sequence is 14 residues long. Looked up from germline, CDR1 is SGHRS and CDR2 is YFSETQ. J was trimmed by 0 bases and V by 4 bases; bases with no gene match: 3. DNA of the CDR3: TGCGCCAGCAGCAGGACAGGGAACTCCTACGAGCAGTACTTC. The encoded protein is CASSRTGNSYEQYF.

The chain employs TRBV7-3 and TRBJ1-2; D is undetermined. The CDR3 runs 13 residues. Trimming removed 5 bases from V and 3 bases from J, with 10 bases in between. Germline-derived CDR1 and CDR2 are SGHTA and FQGTGA. The CDR3 region has the DNA TGTGCCAGCAGCGTCAGGAAAGACTATGGCTACACCTTC. Translated: CASSVRKDYGYTF.

This clonotype appeared a few times. V is TRBV5-1 and J is TRBJ2-2, with TRBD2 as a possible D gene (6 bases). The CDR3 covers 16 residues. CDR1 and CDR2 (germline): SGHRS, YFSETQ. Trimming took off 0 bases at V and 2 bases at J, with 11 bases between the two ends. CDR3 residues: CASSLDRGFNTGELFF. CDR3 bases: TGCGCCAGCAGCTTGGACCGGGGGTTTAACACCGGGGAGCTGTTTTTT.

The sample holds a few counts of this clonotype. CDR3 DNA: TGCGCCAGCAGCTTATTGGCCCGAATGAACACTGAAGCTTTCTTT. As protein: CASSLLARMNTEAFF. V and J are TRBV5-1 and TRBJ1-1; no firm D call. V was trimmed by 2 bases and J by 0 bases, leaving 11 bases between them. The germline gives CDR1 SGHRS, CDR2 YFSETQ. The CDR3 consists of 15 residues.

This clonotype was counted only a few times. V gene TRBV7-2 combines with J gene TRBJ2-1; TRBD2 aligns across 7 bases. CDR1 is SGHTA, CDR2 FQGNSA, per germline. With 5 bases clipped from V and 6 bases from J, the junction kept 13 bases outside the gene matches. The CDR3 totals 16 residues. This CDR3 is CASSPVGSAGVNEQFF. The CDR3 bases are TGTGCCAGCAGCCCGGTCGGGTCTGCGGGAGTCAATGAGCAGTTCTTC.

This clonotype was detected a few times. The CDR3 sequence is CASSLDEPSGANYGYTF. CDR3 sequence (DNA): TGTGCCAGCAGCTTAGATGAACCGTCAGGGGCTAACTATGGCTACACCTTC. This sequence joins TRBV7-2 and TRBJ1-2; weak D call: TRBD1 (6 bases). This CDR3 is built from 17 residues. Germline V gene lookup returns CDR1 SGHTA and CDR2 FQGNSA. Trimming stripped 1 base from V and 0 bases from J, with 15 bases between.

This chain connects TRBV20-1 to TRBJ1-6; unclear D gene. The CDR3 consists of 14 residues. Trimming pared 3 bases from V and 7 bases from J, leaving 13 bases between. The V gene's germline CDR1 is DFQATT and CDR2 SNEGSKA (reference sequence). CDR3 nucleotide sequence: TGCAGTGCTAGCCCGGGAGACTACAATTCACCCCTCCACTTT. As protein: CSASPGDYNSPLHF.

This chain joins TRBV29-1 and TRBJ2-7; 7 nucleotides align to TRBD1. V was clipped by 7 bases and J by 3 bases; unmatched bases: 21. This CDR3 has 17 residues. Germline V gene sequence: CDR1 SQVTM, CDR2 ANQGSEA. CDR3 bases: TGCAGCGCCTCCCCCCCGCTTAACCCGGGACAGCTCTACGAGCAGTACTTC. Residues: CSASPPLNPGQLYEQYF.

This rearrangement joins TRBV7-6 to TRBJ2-5, with D unresolved. CDR1 is SGHVS, CDR2 FNYEAQ, per germline. V was clipped by 0 bases and J by 3 bases, with 2 bases between them. The CDR3 is 12 residues long. For the CDR3, the DNA is TGTGCCAGCAGCTTAGCTGAAGAGACCCAGTACTTC. Protein product: CASSLAEETQYF.

The chain recombines TRBV7-9 with TRBJ2-7; TRBD1 matches at 9 bases. The CDR3 extends over 13 amino acids. Germline V gene lookup returns CDR1 SEHNR and CDR2 FQNEAQ (reference sequence). With V trimmed by 3 bases and J by 9 bases, 6 bases remained unmatched. In DNA form, the CDR3 reads TGTGCCAGCAGCTTGGAACAGGGGGCTGGGCAGTACTTC. This sequence encodes CASSLEQGAGQYF.

This clonotype has just a few counts. The rearrangement joins TRBV2 to TRBJ2-1; maybe TRBD2 (6 bases). The germline V and J ends were trimmed by 6 bases and 0 bases, with 12 bases remaining between them. CDR3 size: 15 residues. Per the germline V gene, CDR1 is SNHLY and CDR2 is FYNNEI. The CDR3 loop is CASSRTTSSYNEQFF. As DNA, the CDR3 is TGTGCCAGCAGCCGGACTACCAGCTCCTACAATGAGCAGTTCTTC. Complete variable domain (other parts from reference TRBV2 and TRBJ2-1): EPEVTQTPSHQVTQMGQEVILRCVPISNHLYFYWYRQILGQKVEFLVSFYNNEISEKSEIFDDQFSVERPDGSNFTLKIRSTKLEDSAMYFCASSRTTSSYNEQFFGPGTRLTVL.